The 25 T cell receptor beta chains reported below all come from one sample, sequenced in a study of cytotoxic CD8 clonotypes in ibrutinib-treated CLL. The table came from immunoSEQ multiplex PCR; TCRdb's copy has only in-frame clones and leaves some out. The data hold over 130,000 clones, with 80% observed a single time. The sequences come from PBMCs, collected after 36 months of ibrutinib treatment. Receptors were obtained from a human donor with chronic lymphocytic leukemia.

This clone was counted only a few times. V gene TRBV6-4 combines with J gene TRBJ2-1, with TRBD1 matching 9 bases. This CDR3 region has 15 residues. CDR1 is MRHNA, CDR2 SNTAGT, per germline. The V and J ends lost 1 base and 8 bases, in that order; junction bases with no gene match: 6. CDR3 amino acids: CASSDFGTGKHEQFF. CDR3 coding DNA: TGTGCCAGCAGTGACTTCGGGACAGGGAAACATGAGCAGTTCTTC.

This chain connects TRBV4-2 to TRBJ2-1; weak D call: TRBD2 (6 bases). Germline CDR1 is LGHNA and CDR2 is YNFKEQ. V was cut by 6 bases and J by 0 bases, with 9 bases left in between. There are 14 residues in the CDR3. For the CDR3, the DNA is TGTGCCAGCAGAAAGGGAGGCTCCTACAATGAGCAGTTCTTC. It translates to CASRKGGSYNEQFF.

This rearrangement joins TRBV5-4 to TRBJ1-1, with D perhaps matching TRBD1 (5 bases). The CDR3 contains 12 residues. Per germline, CDR1 SGHNT and CDR2 YYREEE (reference sequence). V lost 0 bases to trimming and J lost 8 bases, with 8 bases between them. CDR3 residues: CASSLGRAEAFF. In DNA form, the CDR3 reads TGTGCCAGCAGCTTGGGCAGGGCGGAAGCTTTCTTT.

The chain recombines TRBV2 with TRBJ2-7; 10 nucleotides agree with TRBD1. The CDR3 runs to 16 residues. The V gene's germline CDR1 is SNHLY and CDR2 FYNNEI. Losses at the gene ends were 2 bases for V and 2 bases for J; bases not matched to a gene: 6. The DNA for the CDR3 is TGTGCCAGCAGTGAATTGGCGGGACAGGGGACCTACGAGCAGTACTTC. As protein: CASSELAGQGTYEQYF.

In regard to this clone: One end of the junction fails to match germline, which may point to a read error. This chain joins TRBV19 and TRBJ2-1, with D maybe TRBD2 (6 bases). Germline CDR1 reads LNHDA; CDR2 reads SQIVND (reference sequence). The CDR3 has 15 amino acids. The CDR3: CASRIAEYSYNEQFF. As DNA, the CDR3 is TGTGCCAGTAGAATAGCGGAGTACTCCTACAATGAGCAGTTCTTC.

The sample holds many counts of this clone. This rearrangement joins TRBV19 to TRBJ1-5, with unresolved D. The CDR3 loop spans 15 amino acids. Trimming shortened V by 1 base and J by 0 bases, and 7 bases separated the two germline ends. Looked up from germline, CDR1 is LNHDA and CDR2 is SQIVND (reference sequence). The CDR3 loop reads CASSIVWGSNQPQHF. DNA for the CDR3: TGTGCCAGTAGTATAGTCTGGGGTAGCAATCAGCCCCAGCATTTT.

This chain connects TRBV6-5 to TRBJ2-5, with D possibly being TRBD1 (6 bases). The CDR3 is 16 residues long. Trimming left V 0 bases short and J 5 bases short, with 16 bases between. Per the germline V gene, CDR1 is MNHEY and CDR2 is SVGAGI. The CDR3, as DNA: TGTGCCAGCAGTTACTCAGGCAGGGGCGCAGGGGAGACCCAGTACTTC. Translation: CASSYSGRGAGETQYF.

The V call is TRBV27, the J call TRBJ1-5; TRBD1 matches at 7 bases. CDR1 is MNHEY and CDR2 is SMNVEV in the germline V gene (reference sequence). The CDR3 spans 15 residues. Trimming cost V 5 bases and J 6 bases; bases outside gene matches: 10. The DNA for the CDR3 is TGTGCCAGCAGTAATGGACAGGTCTGGGGTCAGCCCCAGCATTTT. Its protein is CASSNGQVWGQPQHF.

The rearrangement uses TRBV15 and TRBJ1-5; the match to TRBD1 covers 7 bases. The V gene end was trimmed by 0 bases and the J gene end by 6 bases; junction bases not matched to a gene: 5. Germline V lookup: CDR1 LNHNV, CDR2 YYDKDF (reference sequence). CDR3 length: 15 amino acids. CDR3 in DNA: TGTGCCACCAGCAGAGATAAGGGGGCGGGTCAGCCCCAGCATTTT. Translating it yields CATSRDKGAGQPQHF.

The chain recombines TRBV25-1 with TRBJ1-1; the D gene is possibly TRBD1 (6 bases). V gave up 2 bases and J gave up 1 base, with 14 bases separating them. This CDR3 has 16 residues. Germline loops: CDR1 MGHDK, CDR2 SYGVNS. The CDR3 here is CASSERRGAANTEAFF. In DNA, the CDR3 is TGTGCCAGCAGTGAAAGGAGGGGGGCTGCGAACACTGAAGCTTTCTTT.

This chain joins TRBV11-2 and TRBJ2-7; unclear D gene. Germline V gene lookup returns CDR1 SGHAT and CDR2 FQNNGV. The V gene lost 3 bases and the J gene lost 6 bases, with 9 bases spanning the gap. The CDR3 has 12 residues. This CDR3 is CASSFGVAEQYF. The CDR3 region has the DNA TGTGCCAGCAGCTTTGGCGTCGCCGAGCAGTACTTC.

The rearrangement joins TRBV7-6 to TRBJ1-1; D might be TRBD1 (6 bases). The CDR3 spans 17 residues. V lost 1 base and J 4 bases, leaving 19 bases between the germline ends. Germline V gives CDR1 SGHVS, CDR2 FNYEAQ. CDR3 nucleotide sequence: TGTGCCAGCAGCTTAGGGAGAGTTTCTGGGGGGCGCACTGAAGCTTTCTTT. Its protein is CASSLGRVSGGRTEAFF.

This clone occurred many times. The chain couples TRBV6-1 to TRBJ1-5; maybe TRBD1 (6 bases). In germline, CDR1 is MNHNS, CDR2 SASEGT. Trimming took 1 base from V and 6 from J, leaving 10 bases between them. The CDR3 spans 14 residues. The CDR3 protein is CASSEEGGFQPQHF. CDR3 DNA: TGTGCCAGCAGTGAAGAGGGGGGCTTTCAGCCCCAGCATTTT.

Here the CDR3 DNA reads TGTGCCAGTAGTGCCACCGGGACTAAGAATGAAAAACTGTTTTTT. Amino acids: CASSATGTKNEKLFF. The chain combines TRBV19 with TRBJ1-4; D might be TRBD1 (5 bases). Germline V gene sequence: CDR1 LNHDA, CDR2 SQIVND (reference sequence). Trimming shortened V by 5 bases and J by 5 bases, and 15 bases separated the two germline ends. CDR3 length: 15 amino acids.

This clone was seen just once. The CDR3 bases are TGTGCCAGCAGCCCAACGCGGAACACTGAAGCTTTCTTT. Translated: CASSPTRNTEAFF. This chain links TRBV9 with TRBJ1-1; no clear D gene. The CDR3 contains 13 residues. Germline values: CDR1 SGDLS, CDR2 YYNGEE. V was clipped by 4 bases and J by 1 base, with 8 bases between them.

This clone was seen only once. The J gene is TRBJ1-4, the V gene TRBV5-1, with TRBD1 matching 9 bases. The CDR3 loop spans 14 amino acids. V shed 0 bases, J shed 6 bases, and the junction held 0 bases outside the gene matches. CDR1 SGHRS and CDR2 YFSETQ come from the germline V gene. The CDR3 DNA follows: TGCGCCAGCAGCTTGGGGACAGGGGATGAAAAACTGTTTTTT. It encodes CASSLGTGDEKLFF.

J is TRBJ2-5 and V is TRBV4-1; 9 bases map to TRBD1. The CDR3 covers 16 residues. Germline assignment: CDR1 MGHRA and CDR2 YSYEKL. After removal of 1 base from V and 3 bases from J, the junction contained 6 bases not matched to a gene. As DNA, the CDR3 is TGCGCCAGCAGCCAAGCTGGGGGGACAGGGAAAGAGACCCAGTACTTC. Translating it yields CASSQAGGTGKETQYF.

The V call is TRBV10-2, the J call TRBJ2-4; 8 bases agree with TRBD2. V trimming: 6 bases; J trimming: 6 bases; junction bases outside the gene matches: 10. The CDR3 has 15 amino acids. CDR1 and CDR2 (germline): WSHSY, SAAADI. CDR3 residues: CASSVSGSWGNIQYF. CDR3 coding DNA: TGCGCCAGCAGCGTAAGCGGGAGTTGGGGAAACATTCAGTACTTC.

The V gene is TRBV7-2, the J gene TRBJ2-7; 9 nucleotides line up with TRBD1. The germline V gene encodes CDR1 SGHTA and CDR2 FQGNSA. V shed 5 bases and J 2 bases; nucleotides not matched to a gene: 7. CDR3 length: 15 residues. In nucleotides, the CDR3 is TGTGCCAGCAGCCGGTCACAGGGGGCCCCCTACGAGCAGTACTTC. Its protein product is CASSRSQGAPYEQYF.

This clone has a handful of counts. The chain uses TRBV27 and TRBJ1-5; D ambiguous. V lost 5 bases to trimming and J lost 5 bases, with 10 bases between them. The CDR3 sequence is 13 residues long. Germline values: CDR1 MNHEY, CDR2 SMNVEV (reference sequence). CDR3 loop: CASSVRYDQPQHF. Written as DNA, the CDR3 is TGTGCCAGCAGTGTACGGTATGATCAGCCCCAGCATTTT.

This chain uses TRBV4-1 with TRBJ2-3; 9 bases fit TRBD2. This CDR3 region has 16 residues. Germline V lookup: CDR1 MGHRA, CDR2 YSYEKL. With V trimmed by 1 base and J by 1 base, 3 bases remained unmatched. The CDR3 coding sequence is TGCGCCAGCAGCCAAGGTGCGGGAGGGGGCACAGATACGCAGTATTTT. Translation: CASSQGAGGGTDTQYF.

The CDR3 sequence: CASSDSGASNTEAFF. The CDR3 DNA reads as TGTGCCAGCAGCGACTCCGGGGCCTCGAACACTGAAGCTTTCTTT. The chain is built from TRBV11-1 and TRBJ1-1; TRBD1 might be the D (5 bases). Germline CDR1 reads SGHAT; CDR2 reads FQDESV (reference sequence). The CDR3 covers 15 residues. The ends were cut back, 5 bases at V and 1 base at J, with 14 bases in the middle.

The chain couples TRBV19 to TRBJ2-1; the D gene is possibly TRBD1 (6 bases). Germline CDR1 reads LNHDA; CDR2 reads SQIVND (reference sequence). There are 12 residues in the CDR3. Trimming took off 6 bases at V and 9 bases at J, with 12 bases between the two ends. The CDR3 loop is CASSLQGFEQFF. Written as DNA, the CDR3 is TGTGCCAGTAGCTTACAGGGATTTGAGCAGTTCTTC.

V and J are TRBV10-3 and TRBJ2-3; no definite D call. The CDR3 is 15 amino acids. V lost 2 bases, J lost 0 bases, and 9 bases lay in between. Germline V gene lookup returns CDR1 ENHRY and CDR2 SYGVKD. The CDR3, as DNA: TGTGCCATCAGTGAGCAGGCCCCTAGCACAGATACGCAGTATTTT. Amino acids: CAISEQAPSTDTQYF.

The rearrangement links TRBV5-4 to TRBJ2-3; 9 bases fit TRBD1. The CDR3 length is 15 residues. Unmatched junction bases numbered 6, after V lost 4 bases and J lost 3 bases. In germline, CDR1 is SGHNT, CDR2 YYREEE (reference sequence). The CDR3 region has the DNA TGTGCCAGCAGCAAAGGACAGGGGTCGACAGATACGCAGTATTTT. This gives the protein CASSKGQGSTDTQYF.